This T cell receptor (beta chain) was obtained from a study of blood T cell repertoires in COVID-19. For the study at large: Samples representing acute and convalescent COVID-19 were sourced from the United States, Italy and Spain. Sample material is recorded as cDNA or gDNA derived from T cells, B-cell-depleted T cells, or PBMCs.

This clone was detected once. Per germline, CDR1 MNHEY and CDR2 SVGAGI. The CDR3 is 13 amino acids. The junction had 6 bases not matched to a gene; V was cut back by 2 bases and J by 10 bases. In the source study's methods: Amplification from reference gene primers served as the basis for estimated nucleated cell counts. Assay: immunoSEQ multiplex PCR; the TCRdb copy retains only in-frame clones and omits some. Clone size and V and J calls were adopted from that table, with D and trimming inferred from the DNA. The data contain 200,000 to 300,000 clones, about 80% of them seen just once; the ten biggest clones take up more than 1.5%.

This TCR derives from a man aged 30 to 45 who had recovered from COVID-19. The chain combines TRBV6-5 with TRBJ1-1; 8 nucleotides agree with TRBD1. Sequenced material: peripheral blood. The DNA for the CDR3 is TGTGCCAGCAGTTACGATGGGACAGGCCCAGCTTTCTTT. Translating it yields CASSYDGTGPAFF.